This entry is about one T cell receptor (beta chain). Its antigen is not known. The ends lost 1 base at V and 2 bases at J; junction bases unmatched: 13. This CDR3 is 19 amino acids long. From germline, CDR1 is SGHAT and CDR2 FQDESV (reference sequence). Each sample had two DNA replicates, around 0.53 ug blood or roughly 1.4 ug tissue. The method was immunoSEQ multiplex PCR; TCRdb's version includes in-frame clones alone and lacks a portion of them. Among tens of thousands of clones listed, just over 90% were seen once. This entry is derived from a study of early stage breast cancer tumors. At the level of the study: Most of the 16 invasive tumors were ER+, PR+ and HER2-. Average read coverage per sample was 7.5 to 10-fold.

Notes on the study in general: Tumors had roughly 2.4-fold higher T cell density and higher clonality than adjacent normal breast tissue.

The material sequenced was blood. The rearrangement links TRBV11-1 to TRBJ1-2, with 10 bases lining up with TRBD1. The sequence came from a person aged 70 to 85 with breast cancer. The CDR3 protein is CASSLGTGTGVMENYGYTF. As DNA, the CDR3 is TGTGCCAGCAGCTTAGGCACCGGGACAGGGGTGATGGAGAACTATGGCTACACCTTC.